These T cell receptor beta chains were read from a single sample in a study of blood T cells in healthy people across ages. TCRdb reprocessed the 5' RACE reads via MiXCR and lists one record per CDR3 protein. The sample lists 550,000 to 800,000 distinct CDR3 sequences; approximately 29% were seen once. The sample was blood. The receptors were sampled from a woman aged 80 or older in good health. CDR3s include the opening cysteine and the closing phenylalanine or tryptophan.

TRBV5-1	TRBJ1-5	CASSHGGTGNQPQHF
TRBV2	TRBJ2-6	CASSEAQGFGANVLTF
TRBV9	TRBJ2-3	CASSVVAGRTDTQYF
TRBV29-1	TRBJ1-2	CSVAPVQRTYGYTF
TRBV9	TRBJ2-3	CASSPWTGNTDTQYF
TRBV20-1	TRBJ1-4	CSARGQGGEKLFF
TRBV20-1	TRBJ2-1	CSARDPRQGSSYNEQFF
TRBV6-6	TRBJ1-2	CASSYSAGDGYTF
TRBV7-9	TRBJ1-6	CASSINRGSYNSPLHF
TRBV5-5	TRBJ2-5	CASKSIGRGLETQYF
TRBV11-2	TRBJ2-5	CASSYGTSGGTTQYF
TRBV20-1	TRBJ1-2	CSGGEGFSYGYTF
TRBV3-1	TRBJ2-1	CASSPDGSGNEQFF
TRBV7-3	TRBJ2-1	CASSLGQGGYNEQFF
TRBV5-1	TRBJ2-7	CASSLGSGGAKSEQYF
TRBV11-2	TRBJ2-3	CASSFARGDAQYF
TRBV6-1	TRBJ2-3	CASSELGGGTDTQYF
TRBV19	TRBJ1-2	CASSIAGLNYGYTF
TRBV7-9	TRBJ1-2	CASSSTWRENYGYTF
TRBV7-9	TRBJ1-1	CANNLDREAFF
TRBV21-1	TRBJ1-5	CASSKEEEELSNQPQHF
TRBV7-9	TRBJ2-1	CASSPGQGAGEQFF
TRBV5-5	TRBJ1-2	CASSLAAVSNYGYTF
TRBV7-2	TRBJ1-5	CASALEGLSESQPQHF
TRBV20-1	TRBJ2-5	CSARDVSRSAGGRETQYF
TRBV6-6	TRBJ1-6	CASSYDWGADSPLHF
TRBV13	NA	CAGSDRGYEQYF
TRBV7-2	TRBJ2-5	CASSLAGPSLETQYF
TRBV3-1	TRBJ1-1	CASSPTGSNTEAFF
TRBV4-1	TRBJ1-5	CASSQGPAAINQPQHF
TRBV5-1	NA	CASSLAGQGAEVYNEQYF
TRBV5-1	TRBJ2-2	CASSFGTRQGSGELFF
TRBV30	TRBJ1-2	CAWSVPGSNYGYTF
TRBV7-2	TRBJ2-1	CASSSRGRGTVNEQFF